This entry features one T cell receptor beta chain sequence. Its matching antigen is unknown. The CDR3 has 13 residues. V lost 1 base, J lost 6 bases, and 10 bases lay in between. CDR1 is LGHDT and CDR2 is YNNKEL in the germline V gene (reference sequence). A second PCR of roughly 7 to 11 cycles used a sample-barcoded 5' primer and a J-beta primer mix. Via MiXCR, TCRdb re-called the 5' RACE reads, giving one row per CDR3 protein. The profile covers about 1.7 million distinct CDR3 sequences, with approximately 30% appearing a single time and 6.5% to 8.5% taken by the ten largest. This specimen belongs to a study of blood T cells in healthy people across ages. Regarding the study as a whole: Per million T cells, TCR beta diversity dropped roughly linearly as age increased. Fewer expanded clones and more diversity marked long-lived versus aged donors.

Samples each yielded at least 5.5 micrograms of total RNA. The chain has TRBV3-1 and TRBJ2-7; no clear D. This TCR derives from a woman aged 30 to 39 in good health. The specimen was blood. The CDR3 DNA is TGTGCCAGCAGCCAAGTTTTGGCCAGCGAGCAGTACTTC. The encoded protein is CASSQVLASEQYF.